This TCR beta chain was recovered during a study of beta chain features in type 1 diabetes. Study context: No patient-donor differences in age, gender, total cells or subset yield.

The V and J ends lost 6 bases and 0 bases respectively, with 11 bases between them. CDR1 and CDR2 from the germline V gene are MNHNS and SASEGT. The CDR3 has 14 residues. General study findings and limits: All four CD4+ subsets of Type 1 diabetes patients contained TCRB CDR3s that were moderately but significantly shorter.

Reverse transcribing all isolated RNA meant expressed TCRB transcripts were sequenced. Sequencing of naive, central memory and regulatory T cell samples gave an average of around 3.6 million reads. Here immunoSEQ multiplex PCR was the method, and the copy in TCRdb shows in-frame clones only, minus some. This sample has fewer than 350,000 clones, with roughly 8% found just once. This clone appeared a few times. Its antigen is not identified. A CD45RO/CCR7/CD25/CD127/CD95/CD27 panel sorted naive, central memory, regulatory and stem cell-like memory CD4+ cells. Sequencing used central memory CD4+ T cells from blood. J is TRBJ2-5 and V is TRBV6-1, with D possibly being TRBD1 (6 bases). The receptor was isolated from a woman aged 18-30 years in good health. The chain's CDR3 is CASSADRHQETQYF. The CDR3, as DNA: TGTGCCAGCAGCGCCGACAGGCACCAAGAGACCCAGTACTTC.